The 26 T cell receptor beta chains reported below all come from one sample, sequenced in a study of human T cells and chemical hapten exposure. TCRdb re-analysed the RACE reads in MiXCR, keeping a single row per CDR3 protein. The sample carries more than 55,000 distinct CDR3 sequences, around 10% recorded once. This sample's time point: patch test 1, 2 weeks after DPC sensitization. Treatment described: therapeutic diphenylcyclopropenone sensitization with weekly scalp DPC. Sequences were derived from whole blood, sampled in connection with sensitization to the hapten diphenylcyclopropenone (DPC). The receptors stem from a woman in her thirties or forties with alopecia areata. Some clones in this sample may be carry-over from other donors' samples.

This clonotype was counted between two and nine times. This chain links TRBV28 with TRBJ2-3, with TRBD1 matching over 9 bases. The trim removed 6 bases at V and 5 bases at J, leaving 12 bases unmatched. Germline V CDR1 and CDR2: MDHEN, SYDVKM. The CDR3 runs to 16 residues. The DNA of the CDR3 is TGTGCCAGCAGCCGTAGCGGACAGGGGCCCATAGATACGCAGTATTTT. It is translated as CASSRSGQGPIDTQYF.

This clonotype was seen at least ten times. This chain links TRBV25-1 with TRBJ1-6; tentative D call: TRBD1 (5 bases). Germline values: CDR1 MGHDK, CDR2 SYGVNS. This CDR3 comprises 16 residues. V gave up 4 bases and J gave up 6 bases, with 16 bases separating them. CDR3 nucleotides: TGTGCCAGCAGTGCGAGACAGAGTCCCCTTAATTCACCCCTCCACTTT. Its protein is CASSARQSPLNSPLHF.

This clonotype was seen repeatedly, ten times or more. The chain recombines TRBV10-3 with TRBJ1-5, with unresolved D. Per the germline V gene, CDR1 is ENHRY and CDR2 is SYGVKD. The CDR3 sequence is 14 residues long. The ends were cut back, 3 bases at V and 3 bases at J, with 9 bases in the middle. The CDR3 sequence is CAISDQLSNQPQHF. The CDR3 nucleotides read TGTGCCATCAGTGATCAGCTTTCCAATCAGCCCCAGCATTTT.

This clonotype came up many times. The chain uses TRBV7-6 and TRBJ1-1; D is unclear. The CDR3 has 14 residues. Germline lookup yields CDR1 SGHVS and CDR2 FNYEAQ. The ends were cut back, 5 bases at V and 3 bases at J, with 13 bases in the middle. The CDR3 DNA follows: TGTGCCAGCAGCCATCGCGGCCTGGACACTGAAGCTTTCTTT. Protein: CASSHRGLDTEAFF. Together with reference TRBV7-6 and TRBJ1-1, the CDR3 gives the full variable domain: GAGVSQSPRYKVTKRGQDVALRCDPISGHVSLYWYRQALGQGPEFLTYFNYEAQQDKSGLPNDRFSAERPEGSISTLTIQRTEQRDSAMYRCASSHRGLDTEAFFGQGTRLTVV.

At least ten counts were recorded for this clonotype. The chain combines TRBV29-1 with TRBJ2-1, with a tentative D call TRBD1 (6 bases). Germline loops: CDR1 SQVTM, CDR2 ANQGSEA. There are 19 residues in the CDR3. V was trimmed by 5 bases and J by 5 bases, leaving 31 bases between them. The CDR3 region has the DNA TGCAGCGTTTTGTCCCTAAATACTCAGGGGCCCGTGATGCACAATGAGCAGTTCTTC. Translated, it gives CSVLSLNTQGPVMHNEQFF.

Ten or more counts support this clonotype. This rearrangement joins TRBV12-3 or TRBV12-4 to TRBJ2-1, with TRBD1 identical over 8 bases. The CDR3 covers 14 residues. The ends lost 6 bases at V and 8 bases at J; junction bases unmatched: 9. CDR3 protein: CASREQGVVDEQFF. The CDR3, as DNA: TGTGCCAGCAGGGAACAGGGGGTAGTGGATGAGCAGTTCTTC.

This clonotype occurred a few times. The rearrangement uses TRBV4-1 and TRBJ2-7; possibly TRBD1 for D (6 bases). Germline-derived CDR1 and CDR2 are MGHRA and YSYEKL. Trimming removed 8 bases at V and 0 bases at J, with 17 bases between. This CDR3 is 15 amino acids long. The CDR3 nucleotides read TGCGCCAGCGGAAGAACAGGGACGAGCTCCTACGAGCAGTACTTC. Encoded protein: CASGRTGTSSYEQYF.

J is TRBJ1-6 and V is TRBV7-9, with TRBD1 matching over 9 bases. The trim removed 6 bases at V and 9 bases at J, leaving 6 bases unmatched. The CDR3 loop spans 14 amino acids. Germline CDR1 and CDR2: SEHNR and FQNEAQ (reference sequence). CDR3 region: CASRFTGGGSPLHF. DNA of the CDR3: TGTGCCAGCAGGTTTACAGGGGGCGGTTCACCCCTCCACTTT.

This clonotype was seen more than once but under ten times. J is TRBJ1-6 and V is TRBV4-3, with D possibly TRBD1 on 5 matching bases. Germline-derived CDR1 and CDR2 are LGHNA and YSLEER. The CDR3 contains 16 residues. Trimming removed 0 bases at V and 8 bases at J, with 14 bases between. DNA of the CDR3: TGCGCCAGCAGCCAAGACTGGGGCCGTCTCGATTCACCCCTCCACTTT. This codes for CASSQDWGRLDSPLHF.

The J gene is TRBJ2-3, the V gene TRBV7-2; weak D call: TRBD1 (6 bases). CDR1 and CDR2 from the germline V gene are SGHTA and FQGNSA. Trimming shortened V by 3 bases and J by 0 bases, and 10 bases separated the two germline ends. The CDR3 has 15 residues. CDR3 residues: CASSFIRGSTDTQYF. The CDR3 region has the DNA TGTGCCAGCAGCTTTATCAGGGGAAGCACAGATACGCAGTATTTT.

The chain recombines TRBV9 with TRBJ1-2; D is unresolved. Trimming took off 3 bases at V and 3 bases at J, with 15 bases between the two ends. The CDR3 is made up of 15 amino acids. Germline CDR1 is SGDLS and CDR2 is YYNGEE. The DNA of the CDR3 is TGTGCCAGCAGCGCCGATGGACGGTCATACTATGGCTACACCTTC. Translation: CASSADGRSYYGYTF.

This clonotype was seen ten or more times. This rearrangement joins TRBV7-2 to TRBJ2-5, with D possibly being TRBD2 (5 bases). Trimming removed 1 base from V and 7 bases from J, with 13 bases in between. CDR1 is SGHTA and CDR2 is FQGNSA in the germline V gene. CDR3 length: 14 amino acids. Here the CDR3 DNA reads TGTGCCAGCAGCTTAGAGGGTACACGGGGGACCCAGTACTTC. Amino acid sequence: CASSLEGTRGTQYF.

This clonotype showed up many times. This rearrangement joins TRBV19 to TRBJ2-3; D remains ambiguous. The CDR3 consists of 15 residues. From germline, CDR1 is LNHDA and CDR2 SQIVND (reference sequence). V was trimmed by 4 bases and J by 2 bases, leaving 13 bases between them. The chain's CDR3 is CASSSRQVYTDTQYF. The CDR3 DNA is TGTGCCAGTAGTAGCCGGCAGGTTTACACAGATACGCAGTATTTT.

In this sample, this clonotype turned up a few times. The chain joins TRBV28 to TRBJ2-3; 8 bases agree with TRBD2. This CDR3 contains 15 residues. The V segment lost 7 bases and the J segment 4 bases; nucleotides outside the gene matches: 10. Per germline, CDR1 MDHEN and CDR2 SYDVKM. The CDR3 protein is CASTSPGLGSDTQYF. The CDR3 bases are TGTGCCAGCACGTCTCCGGGACTAGGGTCAGATACGCAGTATTTT.

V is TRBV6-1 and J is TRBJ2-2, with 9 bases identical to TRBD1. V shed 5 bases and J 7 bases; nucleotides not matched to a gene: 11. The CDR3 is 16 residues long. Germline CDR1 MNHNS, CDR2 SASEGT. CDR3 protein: CASSPGQGQFFGELFF. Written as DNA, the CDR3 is TGTGCCAGCAGTCCGGGACAGGGACAATTCTTCGGGGAGCTGTTTTTT.

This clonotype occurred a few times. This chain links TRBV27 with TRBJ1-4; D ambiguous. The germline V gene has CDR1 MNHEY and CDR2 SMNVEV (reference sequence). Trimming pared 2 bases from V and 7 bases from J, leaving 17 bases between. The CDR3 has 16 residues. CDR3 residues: CASSLTLGRASEKLFF. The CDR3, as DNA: TGTGCCAGCAGTTTAACCCTAGGCAGAGCCTCTGAAAAACTGTTTTTT.

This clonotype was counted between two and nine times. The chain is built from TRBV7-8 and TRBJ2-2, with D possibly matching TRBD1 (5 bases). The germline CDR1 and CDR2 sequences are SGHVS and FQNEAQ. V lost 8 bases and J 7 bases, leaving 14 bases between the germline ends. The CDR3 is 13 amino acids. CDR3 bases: TGTGCCAGCTACGATACAAGGGGCGGGGAGCTGTTTTTT. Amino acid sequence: CASYDTRGGELFF.

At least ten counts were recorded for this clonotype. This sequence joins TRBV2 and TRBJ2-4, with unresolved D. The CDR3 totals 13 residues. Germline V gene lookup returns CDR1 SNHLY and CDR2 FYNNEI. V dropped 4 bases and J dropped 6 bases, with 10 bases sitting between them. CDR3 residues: CASSGGQLNIQYF. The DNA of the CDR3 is TGTGCCAGCAGTGGCGGCCAGTTAAACATTCAGTACTTC.

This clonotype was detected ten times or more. The chain's CDR3 is CSARDPLGYEQYF. In DNA, the CDR3 is TGCAGTGCTAGAGACCCACTGGGCTACGAGCAGTACTTC. J is TRBJ2-7 and V is TRBV20-1, with D uncertain. Trimming pared 0 bases from V and 3 bases from J, leaving 9 bases between. The germline V gene has CDR1 DFQATT and CDR2 SNEGSKA (reference sequence). The CDR3 contains 13 residues.

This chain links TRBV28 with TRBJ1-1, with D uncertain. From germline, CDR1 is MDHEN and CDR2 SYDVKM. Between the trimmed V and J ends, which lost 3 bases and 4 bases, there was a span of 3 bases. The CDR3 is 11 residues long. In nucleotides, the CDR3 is TGTGCCAGCAGTTTGAGCACTGAAGCTTTCTTT. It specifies CASSLSTEAFF.

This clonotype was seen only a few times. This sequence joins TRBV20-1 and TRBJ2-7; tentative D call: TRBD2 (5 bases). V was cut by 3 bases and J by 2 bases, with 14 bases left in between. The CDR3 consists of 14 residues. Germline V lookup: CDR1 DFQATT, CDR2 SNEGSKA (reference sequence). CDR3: CSASSLGVAYEQYF. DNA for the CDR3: TGCAGTGCTAGCTCTCTCGGGGTCGCCTACGAGCAGTACTTC.

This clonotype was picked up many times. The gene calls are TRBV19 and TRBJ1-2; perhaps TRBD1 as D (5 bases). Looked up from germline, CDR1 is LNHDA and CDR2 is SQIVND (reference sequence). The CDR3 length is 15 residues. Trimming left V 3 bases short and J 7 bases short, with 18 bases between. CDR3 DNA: TGTGCCAGTAGTATCAGGCCGACAGTTCAGGGTGGCTACACCTTC. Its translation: CASSIRPTVQGGYTF.

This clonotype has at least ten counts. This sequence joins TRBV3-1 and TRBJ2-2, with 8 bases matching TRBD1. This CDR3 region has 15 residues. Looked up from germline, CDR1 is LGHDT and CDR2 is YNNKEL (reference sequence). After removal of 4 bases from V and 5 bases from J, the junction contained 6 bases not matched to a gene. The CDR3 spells CASSRPGQATGELFF. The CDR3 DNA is TGTGCCAGCAGCCGTCCGGGACAGGCAACCGGGGAGCTGTTTTTT.

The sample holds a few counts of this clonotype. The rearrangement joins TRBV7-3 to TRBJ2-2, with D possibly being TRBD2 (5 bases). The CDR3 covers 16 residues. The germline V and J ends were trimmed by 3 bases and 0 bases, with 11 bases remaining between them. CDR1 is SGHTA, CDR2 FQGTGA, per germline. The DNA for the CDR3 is TGTGCCAGCAGCTTCTCCGACTATCCGAACACCGGGGAGCTGTTTTTT. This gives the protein CASSFSDYPNTGELFF.

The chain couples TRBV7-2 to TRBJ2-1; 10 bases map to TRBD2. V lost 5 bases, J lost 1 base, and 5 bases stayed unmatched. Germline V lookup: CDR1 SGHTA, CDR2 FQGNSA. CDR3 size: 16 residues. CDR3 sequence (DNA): TGTGCCAGCAGCAGCGTAGCGGGGGGATCCTACAATGAGCAGTTCTTC. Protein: CASSSVAGGSYNEQFF.

CDR3 sequence reads: CATSTRTGGPKTQYF. The CDR3 region has the DNA TGTGCCACCAGCACCCGGACAGGGGGCCCAAAGACCCAGTACTTC. The chain links TRBV15 to TRBJ2-5, with 11 bases matching TRBD1. From germline, CDR1 is LNHNV and CDR2 YYDKDF (reference sequence). This CDR3 spans 15 amino acids. The V segment lost 4 bases and the J segment 6 bases; nucleotides outside the gene matches: 7.